Following are 19 T cell receptor beta chains from one sample sequenced in a study of blood T cell repertoires in COVID-19. TCRdb's copy holds only in-frame clones and misses some; the assay was immunoSEQ multiplex PCR. This sample has 140,000 to 150,000 clones, with around 83% found just once. The specimen was PBMCs or T cells enriched from blood (not recorded which). The receptors shown here come from a woman in her 50s who had been exposed to COVID-19.

This clone was found a few times. The chain is built from TRBV6-5 and TRBJ1-2, with TRBD1 matching 9 bases. The CDR3 covers 15 residues. Germline V gene lookup returns CDR1 MNHEY and CDR2 SVGAGI. V lost 4 bases to trimming and J lost 7 bases; unmatched junction nucleotides: 10. CDR3 sequence (DNA): TGTGCCAGCAGTTCCAAAAACAGGGGGCTAGGTGGCTACACCTTC. Protein sequence: CASSSKNRGLGGYTF.

The chain combines TRBV9 with TRBJ1-5; no firm D call. The CDR3 sequence is 15 residues long. The V and J ends lost 0 bases and 0 bases respectively, with 7 bases between them. Germline CDR1 is SGDLS and CDR2 is YYNGEE. The CDR3 DNA follows: TGTGCCAGCAGCGTAGACGCAGATAGCAATCAGCCCCAGCATTTT. It encodes CASSVDADSNQPQHF.

J is TRBJ1-5 and V is TRBV19, with TRBD1 identical over 8 bases. The CDR3 loop spans 15 amino acids. V trimming: 1 base; J trimming: 2 bases; junction bases outside the gene matches: 1. Germline CDR1 and CDR2: LNHDA and SQIVND (reference sequence). CDR3 loop: CASSIGGQGNQPQHF. DNA for the CDR3: TGTGCCAGTAGTATAGGGGGACAGGGCAATCAGCCCCAGCATTTT.

CDR3 loop: CASSVDDRVYGYTF. The CDR3 DNA reads as TGTGCCAGCAGCGTGGATGACAGGGTCTATGGCTACACCTTC. The chain uses TRBV9 and TRBJ1-2; TRBD1 aligns across 7 bases. The CDR3 extends over 14 amino acids. V gave up 2 bases and J gave up 4 bases; unmatched junction bases: 5. Germline CDR1 reads SGDLS; CDR2 reads YYNGEE. Using reference TRBV9 and TRBJ1-2 for the parts outside the CDR3, the full variable domain is DSGVTQTPKHLITATGQRVTLRCSPRSGDLSVYWYQQSLDQGLQFLIQYYNGEERAKGNILERFSAQQFPDLHSELNLSSLELGDSALYFCASSVDDRVYGYTFGSGTRLTVV.

In nucleotides, the CDR3 is TGTGCCAGCAGCAAGAGGGGGAACCCTGGCGAGCAGTACTTC. It codes for CASSKRGNPGEQYF. The J gene is TRBJ2-7, the V gene TRBV21-1; the table's TRBD1 call for D was not verified on the DNA. TRBV21-1 is marked as a pseudogene. The CDR3 is 14 residues long.

The V and J genes are TRBV9 and TRBJ1-3, with 7 positions matching TRBD1. Germline-derived CDR1 and CDR2 are SGDLS and YYNGEE. The ends lost 0 bases at V and 0 bases at J; junction bases unmatched: 3. CDR3 size: 16 residues. The CDR3 DNA is TGTGCCAGCAGCGTAGTGGGACAGAGCTCTGGAAACACCATATATTTT. Translation gives CASSVVGQSSGNTIYF.

The chain has TRBV10-3 and TRBJ2-7, with 7 bases that match TRBD1. The CDR3 length is 15 residues. The germline gives CDR1 ENHRY, CDR2 SYGVKD. The V gene end was trimmed by 3 bases and the J gene end by 3 bases; junction bases not matched to a gene: 8. The CDR3 sequence is CAISDPPDRVYEQYF. The CDR3 coding sequence is TGTGCCATCAGTGACCCCCCCGACAGGGTCTACGAGCAGTACTTC.

The chain has TRBV29-1 and TRBJ1-2; D call uncertain. Trimming pared 5 bases from V and 0 bases from J, leaving 10 bases between. Looked up from germline, CDR1 is SQVTM and CDR2 is ANQGSEA. CDR3 length equals 13 residues. The CDR3 DNA follows: TGCAGCGTTCTTGACATCTCTAACTATGGCTACACCTTC. This gives the protein CSVLDISNYGYTF. Filled out from reference TRBV29-1 and TRBJ1-2, the complete variable domain reads SAVISQKPSRDICQRGTSLTIQCQVDSQVTMMFWYRQQPGQSLTLIATANQGSEATYESGFVIDKFPISRPNLTFSTLTVSNMSPEDSSIYLCSVLDISNYGYTFGSGTRLTVV.

The chain has TRBV7-9 and TRBJ1-1; D remains ambiguous. This CDR3 spans 14 amino acids. Per the germline V gene, CDR1 is SEHNR and CDR2 is FQNEAQ (reference sequence). Trimming pared 5 bases from V and 0 bases from J, leaving 10 bases between. This CDR3 is CASSPQTLNTEAFF. As DNA, the CDR3 is TGTGCCAGCAGCCCACAGACCTTGAACACTGAAGCTTTCTTT. The entire variable domain, with the rest obtained from reference TRBV7-9 and TRBJ1-1, is as follows: DTGVSQNPRHKITKRGQNVTFRCDPISEHNRLYWYRQTLGQGPEFLTYFQNEAQLEKSRLLSDRFSAERPKGSFSTLEIQRTEQGDSAMYLCASSPQTLNTEAFFGQGTRLTVV.

The chain combines TRBV28 with TRBJ2-4; 8 bases match TRBD2. V lost 6 bases to trimming and J lost 5 bases; unmatched junction nucleotides: 15. CDR1 and CDR2 (germline): MDHEN, SYDVKM. This CDR3 has 17 residues. Here the CDR3 DNA reads TGTGCCAGCAGCCTGACGGGAGGGTGGGGTATCGAAAACATTCAGTACTTC. Protein: CASSLTGGWGIENIQYF.

The chain recombines TRBV5-3 with TRBJ1-2; 8 nucleotides match TRBD1. TRBV5-3 is treated as an ORF (open reading frame) with a function not yet certain. Trimming took 4 bases from V and 4 from J; bases not matched to a gene: 9. This CDR3 spans 15 amino acids. The CDR3 spells CARSVPQQGGYGYTF. The CDR3 DNA reads TGTGCCAGAAGCGTACCCCAACAGGGGGGCTATGGCTACACCTTC.

This clone was counted between two and nine times. The chain joins TRBV14 to TRBJ2-3; possible D gene TRBD2, 6 bases. Germline values: CDR1 SGHDN, CDR2 FVKESK. This CDR3 has 15 amino acids. Trimming shortened V by 0 bases and J by 1 base, and 8 bases separated the two germline ends. The CDR3 DNA reads TGTGCCAGCAGCCAAGAGTGGGGGGGCACAGATACGCAGTATTTT. This encodes CASSQEWGGTDTQYF.

The chain recombines TRBV7-9 with TRBJ1-2, with 8 bases aligning to TRBD1. Germline assignment: CDR1 SEHNR and CDR2 FQNEAQ (reference sequence). This CDR3 region has 15 residues. Trimming at V came to 5 bases and at J to 2 bases, leaving 7 bases not matched to a gene. The CDR3 coding sequence is TGTGCCAGCAGCCCGGTGACAGGGGACAACTATGGCTACACCTTC. Its protein is CASSPVTGDNYGYTF.

The V gene is TRBV7-2, the J gene TRBJ2-3; 9 positions match TRBD1. The V segment lost 5 bases and the J segment 1 base; nucleotides outside the gene matches: 16. Germline CDR1 is SGHTA and CDR2 is FQGNSA. This CDR3 region has 19 residues. The CDR3 here is CASSNSPGQGRIGTDTQYF. The CDR3 coding sequence is TGTGCCAGCAGCAATAGCCCCGGACAGGGGAGGATAGGCACAGATACGCAGTATTTT.

This clone has only a few counts. The chain uses TRBV18 and TRBJ1-4; TRBD1 is a possible D gene (5 bases). This CDR3 is built from 14 residues. Trimming took off 5 bases at V and 4 bases at J, with 11 bases between the two ends. CDR1 KGHSH and CDR2 LQKENI come from the germline V gene. The DNA for the CDR3 is TGTGCCAGCTCATCCACAGGTCTTAATGAAAAACTGTTTTTT. Its protein product is CASSSTGLNEKLFF.

The CDR3 coding sequence is TGTGCCAGCAGCAAACGGCAGGGGGTGAACACTGAAGCTTTCTTT. As protein: CASSKRQGVNTEAFF. V is TRBV21-1 and J is TRBJ1-1; whether TRBD1, the table's D call, matches the DNA was not checked. TRBV21-1 has pseudogene status. The CDR3 sequence is 15 residues long.

The rearrangement joins TRBV3-1 (or the pseudogene TRBV3-2) to TRBJ2-5; 9 bases line up with TRBD2. J was trimmed by 5 bases and V by 4 bases; bases with no gene match: 8. The germline gives CDR1 LGHDT, CDR2 YNNKEL (reference sequence). The length of the CDR3 is 15 residues. Here the CDR3 DNA reads TGTGCCAGCAGCCTCCTGGCGGGAGGGAGTGAGACCCAGTACTTC. This translates into CASSLLAGGSETQYF.

The chain carries TRBV20-1 and TRBJ2-3, with a tentative D call TRBD2 (6 bases). V was trimmed by 3 bases and J by 5 bases, leaving 12 bases between them. The CDR3 has 13 amino acids. The V gene's germline CDR1 is DFQATT and CDR2 SNEGSKA (reference sequence). The CDR3 DNA sequence: TGCAGTGCTAGTCACGGGAGTGAAGATACGCAGTATTTT. This gives the protein CSASHGSEDTQYF.

V gene TRBV7-2 combines with J gene TRBJ1-3; tentatively, D is TRBD1 (6 bases). Germline lookup yields CDR1 SGHTA and CDR2 FQGNSA. The CDR3 is 17 amino acids. Trimming left V 1 base short and J 0 bases short, with 13 bases between. The CDR3 nucleotides read TGTGCCAGCAGCTTAGATTGGGGGCCGAGCTCTGGAAACACCATATATTTT. This sequence encodes CASSLDWGPSSGNTIYF.